Below, one T cell receptor (beta chain) is given with its context. TCRdb independently ran MiXCR on the 5' RACE reads; one entry per CDR3 protein. The sample holds around 33,000 distinct CDR3 sequences, about 4.2% seen once. CDR1 and CDR2 from the germline V gene are SGHTA and FQGNSA. V lost 5 bases and J 4 bases, leaving 20 bases between the germline ends. The CDR3 spans 16 residues. This specimen comes from a study of early T cells in non-severe SARS-CoV-2 infection. The V call is TRBV7-2, the J call TRBJ1-1, with a possible D match to TRBD1 (6 bases). The sequence derives from an adult who was a healthcare worker with PCR-confirmed SARS-CoV-2 infection or an uninfected control (not recorded which). Sample: whole blood. The CDR3 sequence: CASSPSWGGSSTEAFF. CDR3 DNA sequence: TGTGCCAGCAGCCCATCGTGGGGGGGCTCGAGCACTGAAGCTTTCTTT.